In this sample, the clone carrying this TCR beta chain turned up many times. Its antigen is currently unknown. The CDR3 goes on 3 residues after the read ends, and that part is filled in from the germline J gene. The data belong to a study of T cell clonality in common variable immunodeficiency. Findings and caveats of the study: CVID subjects showed higher TCRbeta clonality than healthy controls. In common variable immunodeficiency, TCR beta chains reportedly carried fewer deletions and N-nucleotide insertions. Authors noted CVID clonality's cause needs subpopulation repertoire sequencing.

The protocol was immunoSEQ multiplex PCR, while the TCRdb copy is restricted to in-frame clones and leaves out a portion. The sample presents 40,000 to 45,000 clones, none singletons. Trimming shortened V by 6 bases and J by 2 bases, and 17 bases separated the two germline ends. Germline values: CDR1 MNHEY, CDR2 SVGEGT. The CDR3 length is 15 residues. The J gene is TRBJ2-7, the V gene TRBV6-2 or TRBV6-3, with D possibly being TRBD1 (6 bases). The receptor comes from a person aged 18-69 years in good health. The material sequenced was peripheral blood mononuclear cells. The CDR3 spells CASRGGQFLAYEQYF. The covered CDR3 bases are TGTGCCAGCAGAGGCGGACAGTTCCTGGCCTACGAG.